This T cell receptor (beta chain) appears in the sequencing data of a study of CD8 T cells in Susac syndrome. In the study overall: Blood was drawn from patients with Susac syndrome. At that point, they were therapy-naive, on corticosteroids, or on intravenous immunoglobulin alone.

V lost 5 bases to trimming and J lost 7 bases; unmatched junction nucleotides: 8. The germline V gene encodes CDR1 KGHSH and CDR2 LQKENI. The CDR3 totals 15 residues. Reverse transcription used about 0.45 to 1 ug RNA and random hexamers. Amplification of the TCR beta CDR3 was carried out by immunoSEQ multiplex PCR, which spanned a total of 54 Vbeta and 13 Jbeta segments. In TCRdb, the immunoSEQ multiplex PCR reads were re-called with MiXCR into one record per CDR3 protein. The sample has roughly 130,000 distinct CDR3 sequences, 95% to 96% seen once. The chain recombines TRBV18 with TRBJ1-5; TRBD1 matches 10 bases. The TCR comes from a human donor with Susac syndrome. The specimen was CD4+ T cells from PBMCs. Here the CDR3 DNA reads TGTGCCAGCTCATCTTCGACAGGGGGCATCCAGCCCCAGCATTTT. This gives the protein CASSSSTGGIQPQHF.